This TCR beta chain was captured in a study of molecular identifiers for immune sequencing clone quantification. This clonotype was picked up many times. The germline CDR1 and CDR2 sequences are SGHVS and FQNEAQ. This CDR3 is 16 amino acids long. The trim removed 5 bases at V and 4 bases at J, leaving 4 bases unmatched. TCRdb re-called the PCR reads through MiXCR, storing one row per CDR3 protein. The sample has approximately 680,000 distinct CDR3 sequences, around 25% seen once. A CD8+CD4-CCR7+CD45RA+ phenotype served as the sorting definition for naive CD8 T cells. The V gene is TRBV7-8, the J gene TRBJ2-3; 15 bases are a match to TRBD2. Sample: naive CD8+ T cells from blood, with Jurkat cell RNA spiked in. This sample's subset: FACS-sorted CD8+CD4-CCR7+CD45RA+ naive T cells. This TCR was sampled from a human donor in good health. Some libraries in this study had Jurkat cell RNA spiked in. CDR3 DNA sequence: TGTGCCAGCAGCCTAGGACTAGCGGGAGGGCCAGATACGCAGTATTTT. Its translation: CASSLGLAGGPDTQYF.